This T cell receptor (beta chain) was captured in a study of CD8 T cells in ankylosing spondylitis (dated by TCRdb to 2016 to 2017). General notes on the study: T cell receptor beta repertoires were profiled in healthy donors and ankylosing spondylitis patients so that disease-linked TCR variants could be found. The full study cohort comprised about 23 ankylosing spondylitis patients and over a hundred healthy donors. Peripheral blood was sampled, and synovial fluid was also collected from ankylosing spondylitis patients. The paper as a whole reports these results and caveats: The disease-linked clones were reported to be significantly enriched in matched synovial fluid samples from ankylosing spondylitis patients. Some motif variants were previously reported in synovial fluid and blood of reactive arthritis patients, suggesting common disease-initiation mechanisms. Blood from ankylosing spondylitis patients appeared to be characterized by a TCR beta motif made up of several highly homologous amino acid variants. The disease-linked clones showed a CD8+ phenotype and occurred at relatively low frequencies in peripheral blood.

Comments on this clonotype: Its antigen specificity is not known. No much larger clone exists at a distance of one base, and base qualities are not known.

These reads were obtained on an Illumina HiSeq 2500. TCR beta libraries were prepared by quantitative 5'-RACE with molecular barcodes. Per the original workflow: Disease-linked TCR variants were identified with a new computational method built on a probabilistic model of VDJ rearrangement. The public reads were run again by TCRdb, first through fastp at Q25 and then through MiXCR, and only productive beta chains were kept. Every CDR3 protein is listed once, alongside the most common genes and DNA of its rows. What appears here as the V and J calls and clone size reflects TCRdb's work, not the paper's. This sample comprises about 540,000 distinct CDR3 sequences, more than 9.5% of them detected only once. About 6.8% of the sample rests with the top ten. CDR1 and CDR2 (MNHEY, SVGEGT) derive from the germline V gene. The CDR3 measures 16 amino acids from cysteine to phenylalanine. Just CDR3 DNA is preserved here, 48 bases in frame from base 1. V loses 4 bases at its end and J loses 1 base; junction bases beyond the gene matches: 6.

This chain joins TRBV6-2 or TRBV6-3 to TRBJ2-2; 7 nucleotides in the junction match TRBD2. Sample: blood, either unsorted or a sorted T cell fraction (not recorded which). The source of this sequence is a male donor with ankylosing spondylitis. CDR3 loop: CASSFTGLLNTGELFF. Read as DNA, the sequence is TGTGCCAGCAGTTTTACGGGACTATTGAACACCGGGGAGCTGTTTTTT.